This entry describes one TCR beta chain. The data originate from a study of blood T cell repertoires in COVID-19. Assay used: immunoSEQ multiplex PCR; TCRdb lists only in-frame clones, some missing. The table lists about 670,000 clones, more than 80% of them singletons, with over 0.2% in the top ten. The sequencing sample was made of peripheral blood. The TCR was taken from a woman aged 18-29 years with acute or convalescent COVID-19.

The CDR3 loop is CASSQSGQGNEKLFF. In DNA, the CDR3 is TGCGCCAGCAGTCAATCTGGACAGGGAAATGAAAAACTGTTTTTT. This sequence joins TRBV23-1 and TRBJ1-4, with 8 bases lining up with TRBD1. TRBV23-1 is flagged as an ORF with uncertain function. Unmatched junction bases numbered 2, after V lost 0 bases and J lost 5 bases. CDR3 length equals 15 residues.